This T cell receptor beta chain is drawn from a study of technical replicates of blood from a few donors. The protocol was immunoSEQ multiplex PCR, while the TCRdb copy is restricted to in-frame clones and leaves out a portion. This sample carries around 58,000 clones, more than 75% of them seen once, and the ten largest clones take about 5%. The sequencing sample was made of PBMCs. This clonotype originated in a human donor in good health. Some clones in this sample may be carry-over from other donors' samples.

CDR3: CASSLARGFSGAGTQYF. In DNA, the CDR3 is TGTGCCAGCAGCTTAGCCCGGGGCTTTAGCGGGGCCGGGACCCAGTACTTC. The J gene is TRBJ2-5, the V gene TRBV7-9; 8 bases fit TRBD2. CDR1 and CDR2 (germline): SEHNR, FQNEAQ (reference sequence). The ends lost 0 bases at V and 7 bases at J; junction bases unmatched: 13. This CDR3 has 17 residues.